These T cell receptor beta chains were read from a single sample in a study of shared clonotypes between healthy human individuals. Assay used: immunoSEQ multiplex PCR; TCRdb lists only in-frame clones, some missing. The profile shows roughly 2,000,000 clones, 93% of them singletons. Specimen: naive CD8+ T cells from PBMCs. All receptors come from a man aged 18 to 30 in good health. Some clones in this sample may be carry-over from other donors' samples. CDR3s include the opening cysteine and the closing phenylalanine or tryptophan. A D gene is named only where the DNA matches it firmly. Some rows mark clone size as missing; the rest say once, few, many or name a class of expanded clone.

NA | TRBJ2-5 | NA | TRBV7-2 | CASSISGTQETQYF | TGTGCCAGCAGCATTTCCGGGACCCAAGAGACCCAGTACTTC
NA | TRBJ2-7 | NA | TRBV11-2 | CASNSRSTVQYYEQYF | TGTGCCAGCAACTCAAGGTCTACAGTCCAGTACTACGAGCAGTACTTC
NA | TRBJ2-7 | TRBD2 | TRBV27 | CASRPYVYREGSYEQYF | TGTGCCAGCAGACCCTATGTTTATCGGGAGGGCTCCTACGAGCAGTACTTC
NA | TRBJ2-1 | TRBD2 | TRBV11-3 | CASSDPGTSGENYNEQFF | TGTGCCAGCAGCGACCCCGGGACTAGCGGAGAGAACTACAATGAGCAGTTCTTC
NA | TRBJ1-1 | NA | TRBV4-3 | CASSQEAGQREAFF | TGCGCCAGCAGCCAAGAAGCAGGGCAGAGGGAAGCTTTCTTT
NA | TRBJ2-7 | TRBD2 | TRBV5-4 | CASSSLAGYEQYF | TGTGCCAGCAGCTCGCTAGCGGGCTACGAGCAGTACTTC
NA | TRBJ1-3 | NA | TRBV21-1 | CASSKLDSLDF | TGTGCCAGCAGCAAACTGGACAGCCTTGATTTT
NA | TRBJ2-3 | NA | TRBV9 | CASSVGGSRADTQYF | TGTGCCAGCAGCGTAGGTGGGAGTAGAGCAGATACGCAGTATTTT
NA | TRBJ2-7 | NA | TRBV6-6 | CASSPDPSYEQYF | TGTGCCAGCAGTCCCGACCCTTCCTACGAGCAGTACTTC
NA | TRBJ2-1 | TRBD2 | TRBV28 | CASSSPTGLAGILESSYNEQFF | TGTGCCAGCAGTTCCCCGACAGGACTAGCGGGAATCCTCGAAAGCTCCTACAATGAGCAGTTCTTC
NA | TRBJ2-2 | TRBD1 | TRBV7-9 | CASSTPLGTGVDTGELFF | TGTGCCAGCAGCACCCCACTCGGGACAGGGGTGGACACCGGGGAGCTGTTTTTT
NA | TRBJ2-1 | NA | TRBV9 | CASSVARGAYNEQFF | TGTGCCAGCAGCGTAGCTAGAGGGGCCTACAATGAGCAGTTCTTC
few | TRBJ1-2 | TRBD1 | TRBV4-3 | CASSQEIQGAYGYTF | TGCGCCAGCAGCCAAGAGATTCAGGGGGCCTATGGCTACACCTTC
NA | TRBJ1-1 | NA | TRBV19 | CASSMGGTEAFF | TGTGCCAGTAGTATGGGGGGAACTGAAGCTTTCTTT
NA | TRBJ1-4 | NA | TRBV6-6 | CASSLGTQLFF | TGTGCCAGCAGCCTCGGGACACAACTGTTTTTT
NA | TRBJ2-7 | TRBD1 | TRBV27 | CASSLDRASYEQYF | TGTGCCAGCAGTTTGGACAGGGCATCGTACGAGCAGTACTTC
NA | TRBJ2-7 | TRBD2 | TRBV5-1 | CASSSYTSGASYEQYF | TGCGCCAGCAGCTCTTACACTAGCGGGGCCTCCTACGAGCAGTACTTC
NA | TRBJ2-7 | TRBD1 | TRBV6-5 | CASSYSTGGYSYEQYF | TGTGCCAGCAGTTACTCCACAGGGGGCTACTCCTACGAGCAGTACTTC
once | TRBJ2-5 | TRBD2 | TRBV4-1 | CASSQDPSREGWNGETQYF | TGCGCCAGCAGCCAAGATCCTTCGAGGGAGGGTTGGAATGGCGAGACCCAGTACTTC
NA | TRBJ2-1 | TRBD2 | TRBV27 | CASSPGTSGVGEQFF | TGTGCCAGCAGTCCCGGGACTAGCGGGGTTGGTGAGCAGTTCTTC
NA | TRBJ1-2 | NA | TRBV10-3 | CAISESAANYGYTF | TGTGCCATCAGTGAGTCAGCAGCTAACTATGGCTACACCTTC
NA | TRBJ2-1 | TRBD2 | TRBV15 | CATSSPREGSKNEQFF | TGTGCCACCAGCAGTCCTCGGGAGGGCAGTAAGAATGAGCAGTTCTTC
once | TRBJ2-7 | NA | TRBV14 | CASSQVQGQFYEQYF | TGTGCCAGCAGCCAGGTACAGGGACAATTTTACGAGCAGTACTTC
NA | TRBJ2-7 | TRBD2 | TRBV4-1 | CASSQPGLAGSYEQYF | TGCGCCAGCAGCCAACCAGGACTAGCGGGCTCCTACGAGCAGTACTTC
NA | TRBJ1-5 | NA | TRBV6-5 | CASSAMDGSNQPQHF | TGTGCCAGCAGTGCGATGGACGGTAGCAATCAGCCCCAGCATTTT
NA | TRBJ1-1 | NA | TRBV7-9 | CASSLVGLSSGPATEAFF | TGTGCCAGCAGCTTAGTAGGCCTGAGCTCAGGTCCCGCCACTGAAGCTTTCTTT
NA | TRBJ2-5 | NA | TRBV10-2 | CASSAPRGWETQYF | TGCGCCAGCAGTGCTCCTCGCGGGTGGGAGACCCAGTACTTC